Listed below are T cell receptor beta chains from one sample, sequenced in a study of CXCR3-negative and CXCR3-positive naive CD8 T cells. After re-calling the 5' RACE reads, TCRdb lists one entry per CDR3 protein, DNA absent. Recorded for this sample: about 130,000 distinct CDR3 sequences. Sequences were obtained from naive CXCR3- CD8+ T cells from blood. All receptors come from a human donor in good health. Some clones in this sample may be carry-over from other donors' samples. Both conserved end residues are part of each CDR3.

J,V,CDR3
TRBJ2-1,TRBV15,CATSRMDREAYNEQFF
TRBJ2-2,TRBV4-1,CASSQRASGGGNTGELFF
TRBJ1-1,TRBV9,CASSVGNLNTEAFF
TRBJ2-2,TRBV29-1,CSVDPGHVNTGELFF
TRBJ2-7,TRBV7-6,CASSWGRSSSYEQYF
TRBJ2-2,TRBV20-1,CSARDRSQGNTGELFF
TRBJ2-7,TRBV12-3/TRBV12-4,CASSPGYEQYF
TRBJ1-2,TRBV6-2/TRBV6-3,CASSYDPGYGYTF
TRBJ2-3,TRBV27,CASSTSAGTQYF
TRBJ2-7,TRBV12-3/TRBV12-4,CASSFGPFGYEQCF
TRBJ2-7,TRBV14,CASSPSTLVEQYF
TRBJ2-7,TRBV3-1,CASSQDERDPSWGEQYF
TRBJ2-2,TRBV7-8,CASSILTGELFF
TRBJ1-5,TRBV19,CASTLGRQINQPQHF
TRBJ2-5,TRBV12-3/TRBV12-4,CASVGGGPGRPQYF
TRBJ2-5,TRBV7-9,CASSYTSDPETQYF
TRBJ2-7,TRBV11-2,CASSLDGVSGGTLSYEQYF
TRBJ2-5,TRBV20-1,CSARAGLAESETQYF
TRBJ2-3,TRBV18,CASSPRIPSTDTQYF
TRBJ2-1,TRBV2,CASSGSLDMVLPSSYNEQFF
TRBJ2-1,TRBV5-6,CASSPGLAGGHDEQFF
TRBJ1-2,TRBV29-1,CSVEDLGNYGYTF
TRBJ2-5,TRBV20-1,CSASKGRTEETQYF
TRBJ2-7,TRBV15,CATSREGSGRSRYEQYF
TRBJ2-1,TRBV9,CASSVEDYSYNEQFF
TRBJ2-5,TRBV4-1,CASSQDTGGPETQYF
TRBJ2-5,TRBV29-1,CSVELAGSQETQYF
TRBJ1-1,TRBV5-1,CASSRRTGMNTEAFF
TRBJ2-7,TRBV28,CASSDADIYEQYF
TRBJ2-5,TRBV6-5,CASSYSNPLVILETQYF
TRBJ1-3,TRBV28,CASSTRDTASGNTIYF
TRBJ2-7,TRBV11-2,CASSPYGLASYEQYF